This passage covers 30 T cell receptor beta chains from one sample sequenced in a study of CD8 T cells in Susac syndrome. With random hexamers, reverse transcription was performed on 0.5 to 1 ug of RNA. TCRdb reanalysed the immunoSEQ multiplex PCR reads using MiXCR and keeps one entry per CDR3 protein. The sample consists of around 79,000 distinct CDR3 sequences, approximately 94% of them appearing once. Specimen: CD8+ T cells from PBMCs. The origin of the receptors is a human donor with multiple sclerosis.

V gene TRBV28 combines with J gene TRBJ2-7; weak D call: TRBD2 (6 bases). The CDR3 contains 13 residues. Looked up from germline, CDR1 is MDHEN and CDR2 is SYDVKM. Trimming took 4 bases from V and 8 from J, leaving 15 bases between them. In DNA, the CDR3 is TGTGCCAGCAGTTCACCGGGACTGGGCAAGCAGTACTTC. Residues: CASSSPGLGKQYF.

The chain couples TRBV13 to TRBJ2-3; possible D gene TRBD2, 5 bases. The V gene lost 4 bases and the J gene lost 3 bases, with 14 bases spanning the gap. Germline V gene data show CDR1 as PRHDT and CDR2 as FYEKMQ (reference sequence). CDR3 size: 15 residues. The CDR3 nucleotides read TGTGCCAGCAGCTCCTCCAGCTGGAGGACAGATACGCAGTATTTT. Its translation: CASSSSSWRTDTQYF.

The genes are TRBV3-1 and TRBJ2-7; TRBD2 agrees at 7 bases. The CDR3 covers 15 residues. From germline, CDR1 is LGHDT and CDR2 YNNKEL (reference sequence). Trimming removed 1 base from V and 2 bases from J; junction bases left unmatched: 5. CDR3 in amino acids: CASSQALGGPYEQYF. The CDR3 DNA follows: TGTGCCAGCAGCCAAGCCCTGGGAGGGCCCTACGAGCAGTACTTC.

The V and J genes are TRBV7-9 and TRBJ2-1; 10 bases agree with TRBD2. CDR1 is SEHNR and CDR2 is FQNEAQ in the germline V gene (reference sequence). With V trimmed by 6 bases and J by 0 bases, 5 bases remained unmatched. CDR3 length: 16 amino acids. The CDR3 region has the DNA TGTGCCAGCAGTCCAGCGGGGGGGAGCTCCTACAATGAGCAGTTCTTC. This encodes CASSPAGGSSYNEQFF. The full variable domain, completed using reference TRBV7-9 and TRBJ2-1, is DTGVSQNPRHKITKRGQNVTFRCDPISEHNRLYWYRQTLGQGPEFLTYFQNEAQLEKSRLLSDRFSAERPKGSFSTLEIQRTEQGDSAMYLCASSPAGGSSYNEQFFGPGTRLTVL.

This chain uses TRBV3-1 with TRBJ1-3, with D possibly TRBD1 on 6 matching bases. In germline, CDR1 is LGHDT, CDR2 YNNKEL (reference sequence). The V end lost 4 bases, the J end lost 4 bases, and 20 bases lay between the germline ends. This CDR3 comprises 17 residues. The CDR3: CASSPGGRGVRGNTIYF. CDR3 bases: TGTGCCAGCAGCCCAGGAGGAAGGGGGGTCCGCGGAAACACCATATATTTT.

V is TRBV5-6 and J is TRBJ2-7; 9 bases agree with TRBD1. The germline V gene encodes CDR1 SGHDT and CDR2 YYEEEE. V lost 3 bases and J lost 0; bases outside the gene matches: 1. This CDR3 has 14 residues. CDR3 sequence reads: CASSWGQGSYEQYF. In DNA, the CDR3 is TGTGCCAGCAGCTGGGGACAGGGCTCCTACGAGCAGTACTTC.

The chain joins TRBV5-1 to TRBJ2-1, with 9 bases fitting TRBD2. This CDR3 is 16 amino acids long. The junction had 4 bases not matched to a gene; V was cut back by 1 base and J by 2 bases. CDR1 SGHRS and CDR2 YFSETQ come from the germline V gene. Written as DNA, the CDR3 is TGCGCCAGCAGCTTGTCGGTAGCGGGGGCCTACAATGAGCAGTTCTTC. Protein: CASSLSVAGAYNEQFF.

The J gene is TRBJ2-1, the V gene TRBV19; D call uncertain. The germline gives CDR1 LNHDA, CDR2 SQIVND (reference sequence). Trimming removed 3 bases from V and 12 bases from J, with 15 bases in between. This CDR3 region has 13 residues. CDR3 DNA: TGTGCCAGTAGTATTTCCACCCGCTTGGGGCAGTTCTTC. Amino acid sequence: CASSISTRLGQFF.

The chain has TRBV7-9 and TRBJ2-1; D is uncertain. The CDR3 runs 16 residues. V was clipped by 4 bases and J by 9 bases, with 22 bases between them. Germline V gene data show CDR1 as SEHNR and CDR2 as FQNEAQ (reference sequence). CDR3: CASSSLADRLPGEQFF. For the CDR3, the DNA is TGTGCCAGCAGCTCCCTCGCCGACCGCCTCCCGGGTGAGCAGTTCTTC.

V gene TRBV9 combines with J gene TRBJ2-2, with D perhaps TRBD1 or TRBD2 (7 bases each). This CDR3 is 15 amino acids long. The ends were cut back, 3 bases at V and 4 bases at J, with 13 bases in the middle. CDR1 is SGDLS and CDR2 is YYNGEE in the germline V gene. The CDR3 DNA reads as TGTGCCAGCAGCGGCGGGGGACAGATCACCGGGGAGCTGTTTTTT. Its translation is CASSGGGQITGELFF.

The chain carries TRBV5-1 and TRBJ2-2; possibly TRBD1 for D (5 bases). Germline assignment: CDR1 SGHRS and CDR2 YFSETQ. The V gene lost 1 base and the J gene lost 2 bases, with 9 bases spanning the gap. The CDR3 spans 15 residues. The CDR3 coding sequence is TGCGCCAGCAGCTTGCCAACAGGCAACACCGGGGAGCTGTTTTTT. Protein product: CASSLPTGNTGELFF.

The J gene is TRBJ2-3, the V gene TRBV12-3 or TRBV12-4; D unresolved. The V end lost 4 bases, the J end lost 1 base, and 6 bases lay between the germline ends. The CDR3 extends over 13 amino acids. CDR3 sequence: CASSYPRTDTQYF. Written as DNA, the CDR3 is TGTGCCAGCAGTTACCCCCGCACAGATACGCAGTATTTT.

The rearrangement uses TRBV4-1 and TRBJ2-5; tentatively, D is TRBD2 (5 bases). Germline-derived CDR1 and CDR2 are MGHRA and YSYEKL. The CDR3 has 17 residues. V gave up 3 bases and J gave up 1 base, with 18 bases separating them. The CDR3 region has the DNA TGCGCCAGCAGCCATCCTTCGGAAGGGAGCGGCCAAGAGACCCAGTACTTC. Amino acid sequence: CASSHPSEGSGQETQYF.

V is TRBV29-1 and J is TRBJ1-4; no clear D. Germline-derived CDR1 and CDR2 are SQVTM and ANQGSEA. V was shortened by 5 bases and J by 0 bases, with 10 bases between the two germline ends. The CDR3 spans 14 residues. The CDR3 DNA sequence: TGCAGCGTTCGCCGGGCAGCAACTAATGAAAAACTGTTTTTT. Translated, it gives CSVRRAATNEKLFF.

This clonotype came up once. The J gene is TRBJ1-2, the V gene TRBV12-5; tentative D call: TRBD1 (6 bases). The CDR3 spans 14 residues. CDR1 LGHNT and CDR2 FRNRAP come from the germline V gene. The V and J ends lost 6 bases and 0 bases respectively, with 11 bases between them. CDR3 amino acids: CASGDSGPNYGYTF. DNA for the CDR3: TGTGCTAGTGGGGACAGCGGCCCTAACTATGGCTACACCTTC.

V gene TRBV27 combines with J gene TRBJ1-1; D remains unclear. The V end lost 3 bases, the J end lost 1 base, and 9 bases lay between the germline ends. Germline V CDR1 and CDR2: MNHEY, SMNVEV (reference sequence). CDR3 length: 14 residues. The CDR3 here is CASSFRTENTEAFF. In DNA, the CDR3 is TGTGCCAGCAGTTTCAGGACGGAGAACACTGAAGCTTTCTTT.

The J gene is TRBJ1-2, the V gene TRBV7-8; tentatively, D is TRBD1 (6 bases). Germline V gene data show CDR1 as SGHVS and CDR2 as FQNEAQ. The CDR3 contains 14 residues. V was cut by 1 base and J by 3 bases, with 9 bases left in between. This CDR3 is CASSLGQGHYGYTF. CDR3 sequence (DNA): TGTGCCAGCAGCTTAGGGCAGGGGCACTATGGCTACACCTTC. Looking up the rest from reference TRBV7-8 and TRBJ1-2 gives the full variable domain: GAGVSQSPRYKVAKRGQDVALRCDPISGHVSLFWYQQALGQGPEFLTYFQNEAQLDKSGLPSDRFFAERPEGSVSTLKIQRTQQEDSAVYLCASSLGQGHYGYTFGSGTRLTVV.

This chain uses TRBV5-1 with TRBJ2-3, with D unclear. This CDR3 contains 16 residues. The V gene's germline CDR1 is SGHRS and CDR2 YFSETQ. Trimming removed 0 bases from V and 0 bases from J, with 11 bases in between. CDR3 bases: TGCGCCAGCAGCTTGGCCCAGAGCTATAGCACAGATACGCAGTATTTT. Translated, it gives CASSLAQSYSTDTQYF.

The chain employs TRBV7-9 and TRBJ2-1, with D unclear. This CDR3 contains 11 residues. V lost 0 bases and J 8 bases, leaving 2 bases between the germline ends. CDR1 is SEHNR, CDR2 FQNEAQ, per germline (reference sequence). The CDR3 DNA reads as TGTGCCAGCAGCTTAGCGGATGAGCAGTTCTTC. It is translated as CASSLADEQFF.

This chain uses TRBV7-9 with TRBJ2-7; 13 nucleotides agree with TRBD2. In germline, CDR1 is SEHNR, CDR2 FQNEAQ (reference sequence). This CDR3 spans 15 amino acids. Trimming took 4 bases from V and 6 from J; bases not matched to a gene: 6. CDR3 residues: CASSSLTSGGSEQYF. CDR3 DNA sequence: TGTGCCAGCAGCTCTCTGACTAGCGGGGGGAGCGAGCAGTACTTC.

This chain joins TRBV6-5 and TRBJ2-7; TRBD2 aligns across 8 bases. The CDR3 is 15 residues long. Germline CDR1 and CDR2: MNHEY and SVGAGI. The J segment lost 6 bases and the V segment lost 4 bases, leaving 11 bases of the junction unmatched. CDR3 region: CASSSRGRLGVEQYF. The CDR3 coding sequence is TGTGCCAGCAGTTCTCGCGGGAGGCTCGGAGTCGAGCAGTACTTC.

This chain uses TRBV6-5 with TRBJ2-1; TRBD1 matches at 9 bases. Germline V gene lookup returns CDR1 MNHEY and CDR2 SVGAGI. This CDR3 is 14 amino acids long. V dropped 2 bases and J dropped 10; count of bases not matched to a gene: 6. This chain's CDR3 is CASSYDTGGLEQFF. The CDR3 DNA follows: TGTGCCAGCAGTTACGATACAGGGGGCTTGGAGCAGTTCTTC.

V and J are TRBV15 and TRBJ1-5; the D is unclear. The CDR3 has 15 amino acids. V gave up 8 bases and J gave up 3 bases, with 17 bases separating them. CDR1 is LNHNV and CDR2 is YYDKDF in the germline V gene (reference sequence). CDR3 bases: TGTGCCACCCGGCTTAGGCAGGCCCTCAATCAGCCCCAGCATTTT. Its protein is CATRLRQALNQPQHF. The variable domain in full, completed from reference TRBV15 and TRBJ1-5, reads DAMVIQNPRYQVTQFGKPVTLSCSQTLNHNVMYWYQQKSSQAPKLLFHYYDKDFNNEADTPDNFQSRRPNTSFCFLDIRSPGLGDTAMYLCATRLRQALNQPQHFGDGTRLSIL.

V usage is TRBV13 and J usage is TRBJ2-1; 7 bases are shared with TRBD2. This CDR3 comprises 15 residues. The germline V gene encodes CDR1 PRHDT and CDR2 FYEKMQ (reference sequence). V dropped 3 bases and J dropped 6; count of bases not matched to a gene: 8. In DNA, the CDR3 is TGTGCCAGCAGCTTGGGGGAGGGAGTAGCCAATGAGCAGTTCTTC. It encodes CASSLGEGVANEQFF.

The rearrangement links TRBV27 to TRBJ2-1; unclear D gene. V was clipped by 5 bases and J by 16 bases, with 24 bases between them. Looked up from germline, CDR1 is MNHEY and CDR2 is SMNVEV (reference sequence). CDR3 length: 14 amino acids. In DNA, the CDR3 is TGTGCCAGCAGTCCCTCAAGGACGCGACATGAGCCCTTCTTC. It translates to CASSPSRTRHEPFF.

The rearrangement links TRBV19 to TRBJ2-1, with no clear D. CDR1 is LNHDA, CDR2 SQIVND, per germline (reference sequence). V was cut by 7 bases and J by 3 bases, with 13 bases left in between. This CDR3 contains 14 residues. CDR3 amino acids: CASTWRPGYNEQFF. CDR3 DNA: TGTGCCAGTACCTGGCGGCCCGGCTACAATGAGCAGTTCTTC.

The CDR3 DNA reads as TGTGCCAGCAGCCCCGGACTAGCAGACGATACGCAGTATTTT. Amino acids: CASSPGLADDTQYF. V usage is TRBV4-2 and J usage is TRBJ2-3; 8 nucleotides match TRBD2. CDR1 is LGHNA and CDR2 is YNFKEQ in the germline V gene. The CDR3 loop spans 14 amino acids. V shed 4 bases and J 6 bases; nucleotides not matched to a gene: 6.

The rearrangement joins TRBV19 to TRBJ2-7; 7 bases line up with TRBD1. This CDR3 is 14 amino acids long. Losses at the gene ends were 2 bases for V and 0 bases for J; bases not matched to a gene: 1. Looked up from germline, CDR1 is LNHDA and CDR2 is SQIVND (reference sequence). The CDR3 DNA is TGTGCCAGTAGTATACGGGACAGCTCCTACGAGCAGTACTTC. It codes for CASSIRDSSYEQYF. The variable domain in full, with the rest retrieved from reference TRBV19 and TRBJ2-7, is DGGITQSPKYLFRKEGQNVTLSCEQNLNHDAMYWYRQDPGQGLRLIYYSQIVNDFQKGDIAEGYSVSREKKESFPLTVTSAQKNPTAFYLCASSIRDSSYEQYFGPGTRLTVT.

The rearrangement uses TRBV10-3 and TRBJ2-1; D may be TRBD2 (6 bases). CDR3 length: 16 residues. CDR1 and CDR2 from the germline V gene are ENHRY and SYGVKD. V lost 3 bases to trimming and J lost 1 base, with 13 bases between them. CDR3 amino acids: CAISDFSGKSYNEQFF. CDR3 bases: TGTGCCATCAGTGACTTTAGCGGTAAATCCTACAATGAGCAGTTCTTC.

V usage is TRBV7-8 and J usage is TRBJ1-5; D is undetermined. V lost 5 bases, J lost 7 bases, and 12 bases lay in between. CDR3 size: 13 residues. The germline CDR1 and CDR2 sequences are SGHVS and FQNEAQ. The CDR3 DNA is TGTGCCAGCAGCCGTCTATCTGGCCAGCCCCAGCATTTT. Translated: CASSRLSGQPQHF.